These 22 T cell receptor beta chains were sequenced from one sample in a study of T-cell memory formation after mild COVID-19 (dated by TCRdb to 2020 to 2022). The method behind the library was 5' RACE. The instrument was an Illumina NovaSeq 6000. TCRdb reanalyzed the raw reads on its own, using fastp at Q25 for trimming and MiXCR for clone calling, and kept in-frame beta chains. Under each unique CDR3 protein, matching rows form one entry showing the most common genes and DNA. Recorded for this sample are around 80,000 distinct CDR3 sequences; roughly 13% of them occurred a single time. The ten largest account for 41% of the sample. Source material: PBMCs or a T cell subset sorted from them (not recorded which). The receptors derive from a man between 18 and 29 years old who had mild COVID-19 (a few samples of this study predate the infection). The sample titles of this study are shuffled in the database, so cell type and time point are left out; the donor was told from shared clones.

This clonotype has only a few counts. This rearrangement joins TRBV3-1 to TRBJ2-5; a possible D gene is TRBD2 (6 bases). Per germline, CDR1 LGHDT and CDR2 YNNKEL (reference sequence). The CDR3 spans 15 residues. Trimming pared 6 bases from V and 0 bases from J, leaving 14 bases between. The CDR3 protein is CASRSNSGYQETQYF. For the CDR3, the DNA is TGTGCCAGCAGATCCAATAGCGGTTACCAAGAGACCCAGTACTTC.

This clonotype was counted a few times. The gene calls are TRBV6-4 and TRBJ2-5; TRBD1 agrees at 8 bases. V dropped 4 bases and J dropped 5; count of bases not matched to a gene: 9. The CDR3 runs to 15 residues. Germline-derived CDR1 and CDR2 are MRHNA and SNTAGT. The CDR3 region is CASSANAGQAETQYF. The CDR3 bases are TGTGCCAGCAGTGCCAACGCGGGACAGGCTGAGACCCAGTACTTC.

This chain uses TRBV29-1 with TRBJ2-2, with TRBD2 identical over 8 bases. The CDR3 length is 14 residues. After removal of 6 bases from V and 4 bases from J, the junction contained 7 bases not matched to a gene. Germline V gene data show CDR1 as SQVTM and CDR2 as ANQGSEA. This CDR3 is CSVPGGRGTGELFF. The DNA of the CDR3 is TGCAGCGTCCCGGGAGGGCGCGGCACCGGGGAGCTGTTTTTT.

This clonotype came up many times. V gene TRBV12-3 or TRBV12-4 combines with J gene TRBJ2-7; possible D gene TRBD1, 5 bases. The CDR3 consists of 13 residues. Trimming took 5 bases from V and 7 from J, leaving 15 bases between them. CDR3 sequence: CASSPYLGEEQYF. CDR3 in DNA: TGTGCCAGCAGTCCGTACCTAGGGGAAGAGCAGTACTTC.

The chain couples TRBV28 to TRBJ1-6, with 9 bases matching TRBD1. This CDR3 is built from 15 residues. Germline lookup yields CDR1 MDHEN and CDR2 SYDVKM. V shed 2 bases, J shed 4 bases, and the junction held 0 bases outside the gene matches. CDR3 nucleotide sequence: TGTGCCAGCAGTTTAGGACAGGGGTATAATTCACCCCTCCACTTT. This gives the protein CASSLGQGYNSPLHF.

This rearrangement joins TRBV5-5 to TRBJ1-1, with 8 bases that match TRBD1. This CDR3 is 15 amino acids long. Germline V gene sequence: CDR1 SGHKS, CDR2 YYEKEE (reference sequence). Germline trimming cut 0 bases from V and 4 bases from J; bases unmatched to any gene: 5. The CDR3 sequence is CASSLGPTGGTEAFF. CDR3 coding DNA: TGTGCCAGCAGCTTGGGACCCACAGGGGGCACTGAAGCTTTCTTT.

This clonotype has just a few counts. This chain links TRBV7-3 with TRBJ1-6; TRBD1 aligns across 10 bases. CDR3 length equals 14 residues. Germline CDR1 SGHTA, CDR2 FQGTGA. V trimming: 4 bases; J trimming: 9 bases; junction bases outside the gene matches: 3. As DNA, the CDR3 is TGTGCCAGCAGCTCGACAGGGGGCCTTTCACCCCTCCACTTT. This gives the protein CASSSTGGLSPLHF. Together with reference TRBV7-3 and TRBJ1-6, the CDR3 gives the full variable domain: GAGVSQTPSNKVTEKGKYVELRCDPISGHTALYWYRQSLGQGPEFLIYFQGTGAADDSGLPNDRFFAVRPEGSVSTLKIQRTERGDSAVYLCASSSTGGLSPLHFGNGTRLTVT.

This clonotype appeared a few times. The chain recombines TRBV5-1 with TRBJ2-3; possible D gene TRBD2, 6 bases. In germline, CDR1 is SGHRS, CDR2 YFSETQ. The CDR3 is made up of 15 amino acids. V shed 2 bases and J shed 1 base, with 11 bases lying between them. CDR3 coding DNA: TGCGCCAGCAGCTTCGGGGGATCGGGCACAGATACGCAGTATTTT. Protein product: CASSFGGSGTDTQYF.

A few counts support this clonotype. The chain couples TRBV7-6 to TRBJ2-5; no clear D gene. The V end lost 4 bases, the J end lost 2 bases, and 8 bases lay between the germline ends. The CDR3 runs 13 residues. CDR1 SGHVS and CDR2 FNYEAQ come from the germline V gene. CDR3 DNA sequence: TGTGCCAGCAGCTCCGGGCTTCAAGAGACCCAGTACTTC. Translated: CASSSGLQETQYF.

This clonotype was detected many times. The chain uses TRBV7-9 and TRBJ1-2; D remains unclear. Per the germline V gene, CDR1 is SEHNR and CDR2 is FQNEAQ (reference sequence). The ends were cut back, 1 base at V and 2 bases at J, with 11 bases in the middle. The CDR3 sequence is 15 residues long. The CDR3 DNA reads TGTGCCAGCAGCTTAGATGCCCTACGGAACTATGGCTACACCTTC. It translates to CASSLDALRNYGYTF.

The V and J genes are TRBV2 and TRBJ2-3; TRBD2 agrees at 9 bases. Germline V lookup: CDR1 SNHLY, CDR2 FYNNEI. V shed 7 bases, J shed 1 base, and the junction held 3 bases outside the gene matches. This CDR3 region has 14 residues. CDR3 bases: TGTGCCAGCATGTGGACTAGCGGCACAGATACGCAGTATTTT. Protein product: CASMWTSGTDTQYF.

The chain joins TRBV15 to TRBJ2-7; D gene unclear. The V and J ends lost 3 bases and 6 bases respectively, with 15 bases between them. The CDR3 has 14 residues. The germline gives CDR1 LNHNV, CDR2 YYDKDF (reference sequence). The CDR3 nucleotides read TGTGCCACCAGCAGTTATATTGGAGCTTCCGAGCAGTACGTC. Translating it yields CATSSYIGASEQYV.

This clonotype came up a few times. The chain is built from TRBV3-2 and TRBJ1-1; the table's D call of TRBD1 was not tested on the DNA. TRBV3-2 is a pseudogene. This CDR3 is 16 amino acids long. CDR3 sequence reads: CASSLHRATVNTEAFF. The CDR3 coding sequence is TGTGCCAGCAGCCTCCACCGGGCGACGGTGAACACTGAAGCTTTCTTT.

A few counts support this clonotype. CDR3 region: CAISDPPGTSGKDLTDTQYF. In DNA, the CDR3 is TGTGCCATCAGTGACCCCCCCGGGACTAGCGGTAAAGACCTCACAGATACGCAGTATTTT. J is TRBJ2-3 and V is TRBV10-3, with 11 positions matching TRBD2. The germline V gene encodes CDR1 ENHRY and CDR2 SYGVKD. Losses at the gene ends were 3 bases for V and 2 bases for J; bases not matched to a gene: 16. The CDR3 is 20 residues long.

This clonotype was seen a handful of times. This sequence joins TRBV24-1 and TRBJ2-2; D is perhaps TRBD1 (6 bases). The CDR3 is made up of 14 amino acids. Germline CDR1 reads KGHDR; CDR2 reads SFDVKD. Trimming pared 3 bases from V and 6 bases from J, leaving 10 bases between. The CDR3 is CATSDTNRAGELFF. The CDR3 nucleotides read TGTGCCACCAGTGATACGAACAGGGCCGGGGAGCTGTTTTTT.

This clonotype has ten or more counts. The chain has TRBV30 and TRBJ2-1, with D possibly called TRBD1 or TRBD2 (6 bases each). The V end lost 0 bases, the J end lost 7 bases, and 16 bases lay between the germline ends. The CDR3 is 15 amino acids. The germline CDR1 and CDR2 sequences are GTSNPN and SVGIG (reference sequence). The CDR3 region has the DNA TGTGCCTGGAGTGTACCCGAGGGGGAGGTGAATGAGCAGTTCTTC. It translates to CAWSVPEGEVNEQFF.

This clonotype came up many times. The CDR3 nucleotides are TGTGCCAGCAGCTTTGTGCAGCTCCGTGAGACCCAGTACTTC. This sequence encodes CASSFVQLRETQYF. The chain recombines TRBV7-9 with TRBJ2-5; no definite D call. The CDR3 spans 14 residues. Trimming removed 3 bases from V and 5 bases from J, with 13 bases in between. The V gene's germline CDR1 is SEHNR and CDR2 FQNEAQ (reference sequence).

The sample holds a few counts of this clonotype. The chain recombines TRBV7-9 with TRBJ2-2; perhaps TRBD2 as D (5 bases). The CDR3 loop spans 15 amino acids. Trimming took off 4 bases at V and 6 bases at J, with 15 bases between the two ends. The germline CDR1 and CDR2 sequences are SEHNR and FQNEAQ (reference sequence). The CDR3 is CASSSPLREPGELFF. The CDR3 DNA sequence: TGTGCCAGCAGCTCCCCTCTGAGGGAACCCGGGGAGCTGTTTTTT.

This clonotype was detected only a few times. The V gene is TRBV29-1, the J gene TRBJ2-7, with D perhaps TRBD2 (5 bases). Germline lookup yields CDR1 SQVTM and CDR2 ANQGSEA. The V gene lost 2 bases and the J gene lost 5 bases, with 10 bases spanning the gap. CDR3 length equals 12 residues. The CDR3 region is CSVELRDNEQYF. Written as DNA, the CDR3 is TGCAGCGTTGAATTACGGGATAACGAGCAGTACTTC.

V is TRBV12-3 or TRBV12-4 and J is TRBJ2-1, with a possible D match to TRBD2 (5 bases). The CDR3 has 14 residues. V was clipped by 3 bases and J by 9 bases, with 15 bases between them. The DNA for the CDR3 is TGTGCCAGCAGTTTGGACTTTCGGAGCTTTGAGCAGTTCTTC. Translation: CASSLDFRSFEQFF.

This clonotype appeared a few times. The chain joins TRBV28 to TRBJ2-7; D perhaps matches TRBD1 (6 bases). The CDR3 spans 15 residues. Trimming left V 5 bases short and J 3 bases short, with 17 bases between. CDR1 MDHEN and CDR2 SYDVKM come from the germline V gene. CDR3 loop: CASSNLQGWGYEQYF. The CDR3 nucleotides are TGTGCCAGCAGTAATCTACAGGGTTGGGGCTACGAGCAGTACTTC.

This clonotype came up a few times. The chain carries TRBV7-3 and TRBJ2-1; 12 bases match TRBD2. The V gene end was trimmed by 2 bases and the J gene end by 4 bases; junction bases not matched to a gene: 9. Germline CDR1 reads SGHTA; CDR2 reads FQGTGA. The length of the CDR3 is 18 residues. This chain's CDR3 is CASSLYPSGGAVYNEQFF. Here the CDR3 DNA reads TGTGCCAGCAGCTTATACCCTAGCGGGGGGGCCGTTTACAATGAGCAGTTCTTC.